The 5 T cell receptor beta chains below all came from one sample that was sequenced in a study of identical twins (dated by TCRdb to the mid-2010s). Receptor amplification or capture employed 5' RACE. TCRdb names Illumina HiSeq 2000 as the instrument used. The public sequencing data were trimmed at Q25 with fastp and processed into clonotypes with MiXCR by TCRdb, which kept only in-frame beta chains. CDR3 protein sequences are deduplicated, and each keeps its most common genes and DNA. Across this sample there are approximately 700,000 distinct CDR3 sequences, with around 6.1% seen only once. The top ten clones comprise roughly 2% of the sample. Material: naive T cells sorted from blood. The cell subset or site label, read with the paper, signifies: cells isolated with a human naive T-cell isolation kit. The receptors were gathered from a young man in good health.

This clonotype was seen a handful of times. The rearrangement links TRBV27 to TRBJ2-7; no clear D gene. CDR3 length: 11 amino acids. Per the germline V gene, CDR1 is MNHEY and CDR2 is SMNVEV (reference sequence). V lost 6 bases, J lost 6 bases, and 9 bases lay in between. CDR3 sequence reads: CASSPPREQYV. CDR3 bases: TGTGCCAGCAGCCCTCCCCGCGAGCAGTACGTC.

The rearrangement joins TRBV6-2 or TRBV6-3 to TRBJ2-4, with 7 bases that match TRBD2. Germline values: CDR1 MNHEY, CDR2 SVGEGT. Trimming at V came to 2 bases and at J to 6 bases, leaving 10 bases not matched to a gene. This CDR3 spans 16 amino acids. The CDR3 DNA reads as TGTGCCAGCAGTTACGCCCGAGCGGGAAAACGAAACATTCAGTACTTC. Its translation is CASSYARAGKRNIQYF.

This clonotype was seen many times. The chain uses TRBV6-1 and TRBJ1-1; D unresolved. The CDR3 covers 14 residues. From germline, CDR1 is MNHNS and CDR2 SASEGT. Trimming cost V 3 bases and J 2 bases, with 10 bases left between them. The CDR3 here is CASSDWAGNTEAFF. In DNA form, the CDR3 reads TGTGCCAGCAGTGATTGGGCAGGCAACACTGAAGCTTTCTTT.

This clonotype was seen more than once but under ten times. The genes are TRBV20-1 and TRBJ2-1; 11 bases fit TRBD2. The trim removed 5 bases at V and 0 bases at J, leaving 9 bases unmatched. The CDR3 runs to 17 residues. Germline V gene data show CDR1 as DFQATT and CDR2 as SNEGSKA (reference sequence). The CDR3 DNA sequence: TGCAGTGCTCCCTGGACTAGCGGGCTTAGCTCCTACAATGAGCAGTTCTTC. Amino acid sequence: CSAPWTSGLSSYNEQFF.

The chain has TRBV27 and TRBJ2-1, with 9 nucleotides matching TRBD2. Germline trimming cut 7 bases from V and 4 bases from J; bases unmatched to any gene: 5. The CDR3 is 14 residues long. The germline V gene has CDR1 MNHEY and CDR2 SMNVEV (reference sequence). As DNA, the CDR3 is TGTGCCAGCACTGGACTAGCGCATTACAATGAGCAGTTCTTC. Protein product: CASTGLAHYNEQFF.